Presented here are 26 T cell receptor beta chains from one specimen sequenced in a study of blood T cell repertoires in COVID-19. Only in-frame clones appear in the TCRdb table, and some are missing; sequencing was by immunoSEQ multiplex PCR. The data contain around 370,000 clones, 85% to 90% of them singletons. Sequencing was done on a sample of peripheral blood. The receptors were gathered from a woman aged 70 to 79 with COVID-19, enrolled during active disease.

CDR3 nucleotides: TGTGCCAGCAGTGATGAGGGGGCGCCGAGTCAGCCCCAGCATTTT. Amino acid sequence: CASSDEGAPSQPQHF. The V call is TRBV2, the J call TRBJ1-5, with TRBD1 matching 7 bases. The CDR3 covers 15 residues. The germline V gene encodes CDR1 SNHLY and CDR2 FYNNEI. V lost 3 bases to trimming and J lost 6 bases; unmatched junction nucleotides: 8.

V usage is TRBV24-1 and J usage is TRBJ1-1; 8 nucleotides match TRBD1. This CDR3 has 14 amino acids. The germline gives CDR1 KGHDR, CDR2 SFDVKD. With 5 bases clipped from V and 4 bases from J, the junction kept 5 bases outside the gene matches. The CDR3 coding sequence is TGTGCCACCAGTGTAAAGGACAGGGTCACTGAAGCTTTCTTT. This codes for CATSVKDRVTEAFF.

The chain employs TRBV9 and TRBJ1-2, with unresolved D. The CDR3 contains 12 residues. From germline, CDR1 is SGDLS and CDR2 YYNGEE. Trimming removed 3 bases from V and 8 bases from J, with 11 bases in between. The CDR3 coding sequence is TGTGCCAGCAGCGGCCCTATGAAAGGCTACACCTTC. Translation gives CASSGPMKGYTF. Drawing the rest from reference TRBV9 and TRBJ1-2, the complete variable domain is DSGVTQTPKHLITATGQRVTLRCSPRSGDLSVYWYQQSLDQGLQFLIQYYNGEERAKGNILERFSAQQFPDLHSELNLSSLELGDSALYFCASSGPMKGYTFGSGTRLTVV.

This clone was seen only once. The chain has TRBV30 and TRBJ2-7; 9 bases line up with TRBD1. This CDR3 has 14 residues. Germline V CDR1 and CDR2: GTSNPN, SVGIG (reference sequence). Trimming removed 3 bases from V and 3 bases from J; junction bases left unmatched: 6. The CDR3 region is CAWSPGTGSYEQYF. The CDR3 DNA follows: TGTGCCTGGAGCCCCGGGACAGGGAGCTACGAGCAGTACTTC.

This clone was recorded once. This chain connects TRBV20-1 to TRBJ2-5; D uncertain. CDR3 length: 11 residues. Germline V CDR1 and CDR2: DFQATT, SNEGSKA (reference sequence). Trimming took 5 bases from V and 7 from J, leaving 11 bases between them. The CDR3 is CSASPGGTQYF. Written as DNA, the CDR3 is TGCAGTGCTTCCCCGGGTGGGACCCAGTACTTC.

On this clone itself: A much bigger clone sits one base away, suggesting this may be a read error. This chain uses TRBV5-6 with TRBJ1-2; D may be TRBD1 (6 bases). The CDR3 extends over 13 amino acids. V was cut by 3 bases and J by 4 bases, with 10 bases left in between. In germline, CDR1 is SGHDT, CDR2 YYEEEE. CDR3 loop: CASSSTGIYGYTF. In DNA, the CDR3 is TGTGCCAGCAGCTCCACAGGGATCTATGGCTACACCTTC. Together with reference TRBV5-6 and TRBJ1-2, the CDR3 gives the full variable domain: DAGVTQSPTHLIKTRGQQVTLRCSPKSGHDTVSWYQQALGQGPQFIFQYYEEEERQRGNFPDRFSGHQFPNYSSELNVNALLLGDSALYLCASSSTGIYGYTFGSGTRLTVV.

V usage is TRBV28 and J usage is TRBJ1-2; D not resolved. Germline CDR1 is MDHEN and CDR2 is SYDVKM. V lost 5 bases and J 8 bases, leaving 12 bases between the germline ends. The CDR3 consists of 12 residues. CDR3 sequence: CASSASGEGYTF. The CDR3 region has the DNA TGTGCCAGCAGTGCCTCAGGTGAAGGCTACACCTTC.

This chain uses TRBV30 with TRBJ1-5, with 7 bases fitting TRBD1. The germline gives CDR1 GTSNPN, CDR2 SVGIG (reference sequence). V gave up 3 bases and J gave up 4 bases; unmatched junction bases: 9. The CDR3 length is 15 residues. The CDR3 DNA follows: TGTGCCTGGAGGCGGGGGGCAGGGGGAAATCAGCCCCAGCATTTT. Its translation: CAWRRGAGGNQPQHF. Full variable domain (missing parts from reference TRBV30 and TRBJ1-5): SQTIHQWPATLVQPVGSPLSLECTVEGTSNPNLYWYRQAAGRGLQLLFYSVGIGQISSEVPQNLSASRPQDRQFILSSKKLLLSDSGFYLCAWRRGAGGNQPQHFGDGTRLSIL.

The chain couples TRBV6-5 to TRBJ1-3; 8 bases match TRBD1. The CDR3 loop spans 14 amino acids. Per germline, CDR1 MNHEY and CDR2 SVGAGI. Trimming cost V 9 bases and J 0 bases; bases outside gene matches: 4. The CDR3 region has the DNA TGTGCCAGTGGACAGGGCGGCTCTGGAAACACCATATATTTT. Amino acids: CASGQGGSGNTIYF.

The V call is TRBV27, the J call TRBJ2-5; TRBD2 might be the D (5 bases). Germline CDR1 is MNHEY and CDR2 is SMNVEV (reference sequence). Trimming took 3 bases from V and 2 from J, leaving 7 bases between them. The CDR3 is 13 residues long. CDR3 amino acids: CASSLRGQETQYF. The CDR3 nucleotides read TGTGCCAGCAGTTTGAGAGGGCAAGAGACCCAGTACTTC.

CDR3 nucleotides: TGTGCCATCAGTGAGTCGGCAAGAACTAGCGGGGGGTACGAGCAGTACTTC. Protein product: CAISESARTSGGYEQYF. The chain joins TRBV10-3 to TRBJ2-7; 12 bases agree with TRBD2. The V segment lost 0 bases and the J segment 4 bases; nucleotides outside the gene matches: 7. CDR1 ENHRY and CDR2 SYGVKD come from the germline V gene. CDR3 length equals 17 residues.

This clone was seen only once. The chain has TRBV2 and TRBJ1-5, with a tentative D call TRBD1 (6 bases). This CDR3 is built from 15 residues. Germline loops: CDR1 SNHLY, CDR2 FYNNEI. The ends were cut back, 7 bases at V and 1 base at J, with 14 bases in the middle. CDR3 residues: CASNMRGGSNQPQHF. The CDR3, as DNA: TGTGCCAGCAATATGAGGGGGGGGAGCAATCAGCCCCAGCATTTT. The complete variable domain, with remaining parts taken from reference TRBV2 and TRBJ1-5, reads EPEVTQTPSHQVTQMGQEVILRCVPISNHLYFYWYRQILGQKVEFLVSFYNNEISEKSEIFDDQFSVERPDGSNFTLKIRSTKLEDSAMYFCASNMRGGSNQPQHFGDGTRLSIL.

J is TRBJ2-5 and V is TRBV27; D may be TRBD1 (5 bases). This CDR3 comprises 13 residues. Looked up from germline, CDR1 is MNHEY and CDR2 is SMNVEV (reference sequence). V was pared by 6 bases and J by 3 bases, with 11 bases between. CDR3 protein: CASRIDREETQYF. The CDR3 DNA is TGTGCCAGCAGAATCGACAGAGAAGAGACCCAGTACTTC.

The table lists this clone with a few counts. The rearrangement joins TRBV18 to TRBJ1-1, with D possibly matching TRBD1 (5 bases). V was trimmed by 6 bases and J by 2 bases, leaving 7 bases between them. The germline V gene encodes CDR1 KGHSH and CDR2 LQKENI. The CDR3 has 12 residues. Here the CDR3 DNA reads TGTGCCAGCTCGCGGGACAACACTGAAGCTTTCTTT. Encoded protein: CASSRDNTEAFF. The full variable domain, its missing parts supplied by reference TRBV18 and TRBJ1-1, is NAGVMQNPRHLVRRRGQEARLRCSPMKGHSHVYWYRQLPEEGLKFMVYLQKENIIDESGMPKERFSAEFPKEGPSILRIQQVVRGDSAAYFCASSRDNTEAFFGQGTRLTVV.

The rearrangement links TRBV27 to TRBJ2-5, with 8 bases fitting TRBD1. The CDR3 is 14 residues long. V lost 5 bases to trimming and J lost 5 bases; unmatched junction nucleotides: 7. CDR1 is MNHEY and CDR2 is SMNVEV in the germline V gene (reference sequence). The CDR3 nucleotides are TGTGCCAGCAGTCCCCGACAGGGGTCGGAGACCCAGTACTTC. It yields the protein CASSPRQGSETQYF.

CDR3 region: CATRTGGFYGGYTF. The DNA of the CDR3 is TGTGCCACCCGGACAGGGGGCTTTTATGGAGGCTACACCTTC. The chain joins TRBV6-6 to TRBJ1-2; TRBD1 aligns across 11 bases. V gave up 10 bases and J gave up 8 bases; unmatched junction bases: 12. CDR1 is MNHNY, CDR2 SVGAGI, per germline (reference sequence). There are 14 residues in the CDR3.

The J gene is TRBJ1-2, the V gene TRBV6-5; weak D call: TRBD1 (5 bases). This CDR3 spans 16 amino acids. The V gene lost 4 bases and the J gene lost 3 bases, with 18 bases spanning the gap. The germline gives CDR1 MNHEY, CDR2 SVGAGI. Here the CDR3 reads CASSSWDAWGDYGYTF. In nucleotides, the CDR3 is TGTGCCAGCAGTTCTTGGGACGCCTGGGGGGACTATGGCTACACCTTC.

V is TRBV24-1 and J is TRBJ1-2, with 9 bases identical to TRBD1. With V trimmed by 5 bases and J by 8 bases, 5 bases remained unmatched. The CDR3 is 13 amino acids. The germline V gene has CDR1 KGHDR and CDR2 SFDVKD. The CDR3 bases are TGTGCCACCAGTGGTGGACAGGGGTCGGGCTACACCTTC. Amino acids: CATSGGQGSGYTF.

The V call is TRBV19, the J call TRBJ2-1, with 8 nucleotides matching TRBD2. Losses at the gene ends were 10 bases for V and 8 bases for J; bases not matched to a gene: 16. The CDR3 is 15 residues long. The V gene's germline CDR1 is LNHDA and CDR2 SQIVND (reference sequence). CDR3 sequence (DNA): TGTGCCACCACTAAATCGGGGGGGCCACGCCATGAGCAGTTCTTC. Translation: CATTKSGGPRHEQFF.

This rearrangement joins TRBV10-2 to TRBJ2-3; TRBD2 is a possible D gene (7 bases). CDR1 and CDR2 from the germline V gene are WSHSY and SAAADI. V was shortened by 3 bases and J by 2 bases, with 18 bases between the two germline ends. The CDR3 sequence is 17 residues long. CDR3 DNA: TGCGCCAGCAGTGATTGGTTGAGGGGGGGCCCCACAGATACGCAGTATTTT. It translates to CASSDWLRGGPTDTQYF.

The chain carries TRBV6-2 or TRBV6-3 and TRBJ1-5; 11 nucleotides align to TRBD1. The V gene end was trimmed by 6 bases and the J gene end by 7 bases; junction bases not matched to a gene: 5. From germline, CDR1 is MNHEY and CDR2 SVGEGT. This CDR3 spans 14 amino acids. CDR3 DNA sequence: TGTGCCAGCAGCGGACAGGGGGCGGGACAGCCCCAGCATTTT. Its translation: CASSGQGAGQPQHF.

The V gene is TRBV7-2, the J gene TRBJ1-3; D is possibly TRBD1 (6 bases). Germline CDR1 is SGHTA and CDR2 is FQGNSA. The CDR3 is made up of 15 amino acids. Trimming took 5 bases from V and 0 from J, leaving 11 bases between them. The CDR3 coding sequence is TGTGCCAGCAGCGCAGGACAGTTCTCTGGAAACACCATATATTTT. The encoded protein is CASSAGQFSGNTIYF. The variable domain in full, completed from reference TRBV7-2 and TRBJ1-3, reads GAGVSQSPSNKVTEKGKDVELRCDPISGHTALYWYRQSLGQGLEFLIYFQGNSAPDKSGLPSDRFSAERTGGSVSTLTIQRTQQEDSAVYLCASSAGQFSGNTIYFGEGSWLTVV.

CDR3: CASSEQGRLHGYTF. The DNA for the CDR3 is TGTGCCAGCAGCGAGCAGGGAAGATTACATGGCTACACCTTC. The chain employs TRBV6-2 or TRBV6-3 and TRBJ1-2, with a weak D call TRBD1 (5 bases). The CDR3 length is 14 residues. The V gene's germline CDR1 is MNHEY and CDR2 SVGEGT. With 6 bases removed from V and 6 bases from J, the gap between germline ends came to 17 bases.

The CDR3 DNA is TGTGCCAGCAGCACCCACCCTCCGGATGAGCAGTTCTTC. It yields the protein CASSTHPPDEQFF. The chain couples TRBV11-2 to TRBJ2-1; D gene uncertain. Germline CDR1 is SGHAT and CDR2 is FQNNGV. This CDR3 region has 13 residues. V lost 5 bases and J 8 bases, leaving 13 bases between the germline ends.

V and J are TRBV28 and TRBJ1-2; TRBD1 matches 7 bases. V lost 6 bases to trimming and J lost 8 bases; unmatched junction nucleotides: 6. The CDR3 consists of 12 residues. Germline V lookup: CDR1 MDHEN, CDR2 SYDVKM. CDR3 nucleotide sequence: TGTGCCAGCAGAACAGGGGTTGACGGCTACACCTTC. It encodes CASRTGVDGYTF.

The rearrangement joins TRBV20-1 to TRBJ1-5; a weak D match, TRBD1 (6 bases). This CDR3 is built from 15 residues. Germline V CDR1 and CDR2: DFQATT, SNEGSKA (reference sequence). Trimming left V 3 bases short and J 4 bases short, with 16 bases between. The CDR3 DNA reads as TGCAGTGCTAGTGACCGGGGGGGGCGGAATCAGCCCCAGCATTTT. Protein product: CSASDRGGRNQPQHF.